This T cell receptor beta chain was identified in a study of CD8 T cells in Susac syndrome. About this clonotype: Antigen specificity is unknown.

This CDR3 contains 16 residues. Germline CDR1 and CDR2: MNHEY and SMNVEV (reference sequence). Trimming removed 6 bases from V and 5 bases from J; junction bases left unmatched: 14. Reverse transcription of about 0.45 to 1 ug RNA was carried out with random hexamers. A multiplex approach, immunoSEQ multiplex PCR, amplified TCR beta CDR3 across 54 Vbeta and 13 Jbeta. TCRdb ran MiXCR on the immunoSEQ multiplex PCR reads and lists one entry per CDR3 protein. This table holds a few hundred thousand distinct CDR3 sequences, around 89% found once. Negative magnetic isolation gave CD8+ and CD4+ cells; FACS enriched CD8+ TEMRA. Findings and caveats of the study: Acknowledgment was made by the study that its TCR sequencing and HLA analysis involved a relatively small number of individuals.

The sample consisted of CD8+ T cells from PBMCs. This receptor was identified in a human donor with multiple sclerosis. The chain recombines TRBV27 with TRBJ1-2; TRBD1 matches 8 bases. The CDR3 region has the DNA TGTGCCAGCAGCCCAGGGGCAGGGGGCATTATGTATGGCTACACCTTC. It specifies CASSPGAGGIMYGYTF.